A selection of T cell receptor beta chains follows, all from one sample in a study of blood T cell repertoires in COVID-19. Produced via immunoSEQ multiplex PCR; TCRdb's table is partial and in-frame only. The table includes around 230,000 clones, over 75% detected once. Specimen: PBMCs or T cells enriched from blood (not recorded which). The receptors come from a man aged 40-50 years who had recovered from COVID-19. Each CDR3 is given with its conserved first and last residue. D genes are given only for firm matches. The size entry is marked missing in some rows and otherwise reads once, few, many or a size class.

TRBD1	-	TRBV24-1	TRBJ1-1	CATSGSDRGKAFF	TGTGCCACCAGTGGGTCGGACAGGGGAAAAGCTTTCTTT
-	-	TRBV10-2	TRBJ1-6	CASSFESSYNSPLHF	TGCGCCAGCAGTTTCGAGAGCTCCTATAATTCACCCCTCCACTTT
-	once	TRBV7-9	TRBJ2-7	CASSLGGDEQYF	TGTGCCAGCAGCTTAGGCGGGGACGAGCAGTACTTC
TRBD1	once	TRBV5-1	TRBJ1-2	CASSSGQGGGYTF	TGCGCCAGCAGCTCGGGACAGGGAGGTGGCTACACCTTC
TRBD2	-	TRBV9	TRBJ2-1	CASSPRVRSSLAGPYNEQFF	TGTGCCAGCAGCCCCCGAGTCCGGAGTTCACTAGCGGGCCCCTACAATGAGCAGTTCTTC
-	-	TRBV30	TRBJ1-1	CAWNPGSTEAFF	TGTGCCTGGAATCCTGGGAGCACTGAAGCTTTCTTT
-	-	TRBV10-3	TRBJ1-5	CAISGGSNQPQHF	TGTGCCATCAGTGGTGGCAGCAATCAGCCCCAGCATTTT
-	few	TRBV19	TRBJ1-2	CASHSYISYGYTF	TGTGCCAGCCACAGTTATATCTCATATGGCTACACCTTC
TRBD2	-	TRBV19	TRBJ2-7	CASSIGGGAQTYEQYF	TGTGCCAGTAGTATAGGGGGGGGAGCGCAGACCTACGAGCAGTACTTC
-	-	TRBV25-1	TRBJ1-1	CASRGGWFTEAFF	TGTGCCAGCAGGGGGGGTTGGTTCACTGAAGCTTTCTTT
-	-	TRBV2	TRBJ2-5	CASSLEGATQETQYF	TGTGCCAGCAGCCTGGAGGGAGCTACCCAAGAGACCCAGTACTTC
-	-	TRBV29-1	TRBJ1-2	CSAEDGSGGYTF	TGCAGCGCCGAGGACGGCTCAGGGGGCTACACCTTC
TRBD1	-	TRBV19	TRBJ1-1	CASSPRQGGTEAFF	TGTGCCAGTAGTCCTCGACAGGGGGGCACTGAAGCTTTCTTT
-	once	TRBV6-1	TRBJ1-1	CASSEGIFRQATEAFF	TGTGCCAGCAGTGAAGGGATATTTCGACAGGCCACTGAAGCTTTCTTT
TRBD1	-	TRBV9	TRBJ1-2	CASSAGGQGAFKGYTF	TGTGCCAGCAGCGCCGGGGGACAGGGGGCTTTTAAAGGCTACACCTTC
-	-	TRBV5-1	TRBJ1-6	CASSPNTGGLDSPLHF	TGCGCCAGCAGCCCGAACACGGGAGGGCTTGACTCACCCCTCCACTTT